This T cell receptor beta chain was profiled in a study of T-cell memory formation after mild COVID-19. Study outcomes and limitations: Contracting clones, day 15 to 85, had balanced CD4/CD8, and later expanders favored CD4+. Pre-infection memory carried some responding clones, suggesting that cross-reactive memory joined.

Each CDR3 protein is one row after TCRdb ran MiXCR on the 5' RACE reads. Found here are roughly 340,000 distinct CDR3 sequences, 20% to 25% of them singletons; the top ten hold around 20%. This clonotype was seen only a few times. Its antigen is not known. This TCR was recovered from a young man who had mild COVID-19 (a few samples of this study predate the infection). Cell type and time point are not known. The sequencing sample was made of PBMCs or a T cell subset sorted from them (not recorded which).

CDR3 coding DNA: TGTGCCACCAATGGGGGCTTCCAAGAGACCCAGTACTTC. This sequence encodes CATNGGFQETQYF. The chain uses TRBV5-4 and TRBJ2-5; D possibly corresponds to TRBD1 (6 bases). Trimming left V 9 bases short and J 1 base short, with 13 bases between. The CDR3 totals 13 residues. Germline V gene data show CDR1 as SGHNT and CDR2 as YYREEE (reference sequence).